These T cell receptor beta chains were read from a single sample in a study of blood T cells in healthy people across ages. TCRdb reanalysed the 5' RACE reads using MiXCR and keeps one entry per CDR3 protein. The sample comprises roughly 700,000 distinct CDR3 sequences, roughly 50% of which are singletons, and 30% to 35% rests with the top ten. Sequenced material: blood. All receptors come from an older woman in good health. Each CDR3 is given with its conserved first and last residue.

J gene	V gene	CDR3 protein
TRBJ2-6	TRBV20-1	CSARGRRSSGANVLTF
TRBJ2-7	TRBV18	CAGSTSLGEQYF
TRBJ2-7	TRBV6-5	CASSSLAGHYEQYF
TRBJ2-7	TRBV6-2/TRBV6-3	CASSYSRSGYYEQYF
TRBJ2-6	TRBV6-5	CASSYSIRGSPSGANVLTF
TRBJ2-5	TRBV28	CASSSRISGYQETQYF
TRBJ2-3	TRBV30	CAWSLAGGRADTQYF
TRBJ2-7	TRBV6-2/TRBV6-3	CASSSMGPYVDEQYF
TRBJ2-1	TRBV7-2	CTSGPATNSYNEQFF
TRBJ2-7	TRBV7-2	CASSLQGTSTYEQYF
TRBJ2-2	TRBV20-1	CSAYKIQGTGELFF
TRBJ2-7	TRBV29-1	CSVGTSGFYNEQYF
TRBJ2-7	TRBV7-2	CASSIGRGQYEQYF
TRBJ2-5	TRBV6-2/TRBV6-3	CASSWTRHETQYF
TRBJ2-5	TRBV20-1	CSARPALADGGTQYF
TRBJ2-7	TRBV21-1	CASRILAGGSYEQYF
TRBJ2-7	TRBV10-3	CAIELAGVQYF
TRBJ1-5	TRBV6-6	CASSLSRADQPQHF
.	TRBV15	CATSKGLAGGGFYNEQYF
TRBJ2-5	TRBV20-1	CSAPSLAGETQYF
TRBJ1-1	TRBV7-2	CASSSKGASGNAEAFF
TRBJ1-2	TRBV9	CASSRQGHYGYTF
TRBJ2-7	TRBV20-1	CSARSRTGDFYEQYF
TRBJ1-6	TRBV20-1	CSARPGPNSPLHF
TRBJ2-7	TRBV5-1	CTSSWEDSYEQYF
TRBJ2-1	TRBV6-5	CASTGLAGAGEQFF
TRBJ2-5	TRBV2	CASSPDPETQYF
TRBJ2-1	TRBV7-2	CASSFRTGPYNEQFF
TRBJ1-2	TRBV29-1	CSVEDYSPGNYGYTF
TRBJ2-7	TRBV20-1	CSAREASTYEQYF
TRBJ2-1	TRBV30	CAWSRGRRNEQFF
TRBJ1-6	TRBV5-6	CASSLVSLQDSPLHF
TRBJ2-4	TRBV12-3/TRBV12-4	CASSWGGRDHIQYF
TRBJ2-7	TRBV14	CASSQLQVGPGLAFEQYF
TRBJ2-3	TRBV5-1	CASSLVMSGSSDTQYF
TRBJ2-1	TRBV29-1	CSVGTSGRVYNEQFF
TRBJ1-2	TRBV2	CASSVQGSCGYTF
TRBJ2-2	TRBV6-2/TRBV6-3	CASSGDLNTGELFF
TRBJ2-1	TRBV20-1	CSGGSPYNERFF
TRBJ2-5	TRBV29-1	CSVGTVEETQYF
TRBJ2-7	TRBV6-2/TRBV6-3	CASGLRTGPYEQYF
TRBJ1-5	TRBV7-2	CASSSVSGRNNQPQHF
TRBJ2-4	TRBV7-2	CASSPRRVSKNIQYF
TRBJ2-1	TRBV2	CASRSGTTTYNEQFF
TRBJ2-5	TRBV7-2	CASSKRGTTETQYF